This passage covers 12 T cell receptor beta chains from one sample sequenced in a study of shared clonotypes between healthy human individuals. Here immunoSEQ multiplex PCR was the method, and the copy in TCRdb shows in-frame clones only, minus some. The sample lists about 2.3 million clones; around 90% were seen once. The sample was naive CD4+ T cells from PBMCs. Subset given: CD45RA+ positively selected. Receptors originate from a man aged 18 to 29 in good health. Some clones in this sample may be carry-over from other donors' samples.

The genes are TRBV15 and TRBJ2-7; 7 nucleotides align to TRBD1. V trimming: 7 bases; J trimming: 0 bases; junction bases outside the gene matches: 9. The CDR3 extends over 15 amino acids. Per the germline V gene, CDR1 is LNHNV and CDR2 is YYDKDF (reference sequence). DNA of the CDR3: TGTGCCACCATGGATCCGGGGACAGCCTCCTACGAGCAGTACTTC. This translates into CATMDPGTASYEQYF. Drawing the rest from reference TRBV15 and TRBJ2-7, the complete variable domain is DAMVIQNPRYQVTQFGKPVTLSCSQTLNHNVMYWYQQKSSQAPKLLFHYYDKDFNNEADTPDNFQSRRPNTSFCFLDIRSPGLGDTAMYLCATMDPGTASYEQYFGPGTRLTVT.

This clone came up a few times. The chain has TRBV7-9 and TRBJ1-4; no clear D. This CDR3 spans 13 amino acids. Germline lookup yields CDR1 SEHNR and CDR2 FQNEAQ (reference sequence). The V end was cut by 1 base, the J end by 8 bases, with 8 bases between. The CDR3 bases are TGTGCCAGCAGCTTAGGACCTTGGGAAAAACTGTTTTTT. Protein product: CASSLGPWEKLFF.

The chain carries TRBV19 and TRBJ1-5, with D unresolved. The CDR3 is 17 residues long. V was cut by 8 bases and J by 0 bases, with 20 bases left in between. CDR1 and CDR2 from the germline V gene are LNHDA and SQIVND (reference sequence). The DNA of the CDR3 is TGTGCCAGTCGGGCAGGCACCCCACCTTTTAGCAATCAGCCCCAGCATTTT. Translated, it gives CASRAGTPPFSNQPQHF.

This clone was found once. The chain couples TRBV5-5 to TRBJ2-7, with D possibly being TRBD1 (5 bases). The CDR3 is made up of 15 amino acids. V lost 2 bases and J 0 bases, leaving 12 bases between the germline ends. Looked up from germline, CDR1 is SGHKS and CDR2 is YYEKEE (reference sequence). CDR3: CASSFTGTSSYEQYF. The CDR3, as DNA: TGTGCCAGCAGCTTTACAGGCACGAGCTCCTACGAGCAGTACTTC.

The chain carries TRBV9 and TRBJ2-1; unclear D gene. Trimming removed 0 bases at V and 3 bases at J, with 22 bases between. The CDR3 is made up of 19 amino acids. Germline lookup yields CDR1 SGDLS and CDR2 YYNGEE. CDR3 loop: CASSVGPWAIRTDYNEQFF. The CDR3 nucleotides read TGTGCCAGCAGCGTAGGCCCCTGGGCCATCCGCACGGACTACAATGAGCAGTTCTTC.

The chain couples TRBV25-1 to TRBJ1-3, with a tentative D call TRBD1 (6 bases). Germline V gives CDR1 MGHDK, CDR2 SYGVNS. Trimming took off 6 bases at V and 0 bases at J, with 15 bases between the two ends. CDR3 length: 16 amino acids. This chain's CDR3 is CASSPPTGYSGNTIYF. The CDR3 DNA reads TGTGCCAGCAGCCCCCCGACAGGCTACTCTGGAAACACCATATATTTT.

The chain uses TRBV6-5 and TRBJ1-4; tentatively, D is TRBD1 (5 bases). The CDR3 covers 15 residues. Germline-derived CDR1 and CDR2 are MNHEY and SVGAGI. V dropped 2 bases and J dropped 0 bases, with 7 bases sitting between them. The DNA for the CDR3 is TGTGCCAGCAGTTACGGGGCAGCAACTAATGAAAAACTGTTTTTT. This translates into CASSYGAATNEKLFF.

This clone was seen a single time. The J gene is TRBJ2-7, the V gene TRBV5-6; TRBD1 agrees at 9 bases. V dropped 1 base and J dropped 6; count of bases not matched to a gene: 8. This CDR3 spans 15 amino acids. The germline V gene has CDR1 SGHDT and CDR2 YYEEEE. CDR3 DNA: TGTGCCAGCAGCTTGTCCGGGACAGGGAGGTCCGAGCAGTACTTC. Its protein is CASSLSGTGRSEQYF.

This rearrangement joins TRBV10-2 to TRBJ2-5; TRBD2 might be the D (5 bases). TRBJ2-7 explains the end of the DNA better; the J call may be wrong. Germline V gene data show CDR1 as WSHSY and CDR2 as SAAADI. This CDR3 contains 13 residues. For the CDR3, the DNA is TGCGCCAGCATCAACAGCGGCTCCTACGAGCAGTACTTC. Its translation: CASINSGSYEQYF.

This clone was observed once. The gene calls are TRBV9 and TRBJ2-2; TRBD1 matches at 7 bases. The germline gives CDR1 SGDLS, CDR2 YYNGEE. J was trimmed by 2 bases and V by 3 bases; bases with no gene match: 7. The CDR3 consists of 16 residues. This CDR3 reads CASSASDRENTGELFF. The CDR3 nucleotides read TGTGCCAGCAGCGCCTCAGACAGGGAAAACACCGGGGAGCTGTTTTTT.

In DNA form, the CDR3 reads TGTGCCAGCGGGATGGAGGCCCGGATCTATGGCTACACCTTC. Its translation is CASGMEARIYGYTF. The chain joins TRBV28 to TRBJ1-2; D is ambiguous. Per the germline V gene, CDR1 is MDHEN and CDR2 is SYDVKM. This CDR3 has 14 amino acids. The V end lost 8 bases, the J end lost 4 bases, and 17 bases lay between the germline ends.

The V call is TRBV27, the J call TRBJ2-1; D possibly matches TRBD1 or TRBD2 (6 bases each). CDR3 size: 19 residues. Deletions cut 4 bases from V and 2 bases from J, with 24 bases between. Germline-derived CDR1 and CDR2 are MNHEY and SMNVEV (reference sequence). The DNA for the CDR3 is TGTGCCAGCAGTTCATCTCGGGGATCGGGGGCCGCGGCCTACAATGAGCAGTTCTTC. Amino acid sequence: CASSSSRGSGAAAYNEQFF.